This TCR beta chain appears in the sequencing data of a study of cytomegalovirus exposure and HLA in healthy donors. About the research overall: Of some 410 genotyped donors, 75% to 90% grouped in the Caucasian-associated ancestry cluster. Findings and caveats of the study: CMV antigen specificity was confirmed in vitro for a few CMV-associated chains. Earlier results showed most TCR beta V segments being productive about 87% or about 30% of the time. HLA allele associations emerged for around 15,000 TCR beta sequences in a later analysis, at 0.05 false discovery rate.

The CDR3 has 14 residues. V gave up 6 bases and J gave up 0 bases, with 11 bases separating them. Germline assignment: CDR1 MNHEY and CDR2 SVGAGI. In its sample, this clone was seen once. Its antigen is undetermined. PCR amplification relied on 60 Vbeta primers (plus 13 Jbeta primers). Clones were sequenced by immunoSEQ multiplex PCR, and TCRdb holds only the in-frame ones, with some missing. The sample includes around 190,000 clones, less than 85% seen only once; the top ten take around 5.4%. V and J are TRBV6-5 and TRBJ1-1; D remains ambiguous. The source is a man in his forties in good health and CMV-seronegative. The source material was PBMCs. The CDR3 bases are TGTGCCAGCAGCCGACTTATTTTGAACACTGAAGCTTTCTTT. It yields the protein CASSRLILNTEAFF.